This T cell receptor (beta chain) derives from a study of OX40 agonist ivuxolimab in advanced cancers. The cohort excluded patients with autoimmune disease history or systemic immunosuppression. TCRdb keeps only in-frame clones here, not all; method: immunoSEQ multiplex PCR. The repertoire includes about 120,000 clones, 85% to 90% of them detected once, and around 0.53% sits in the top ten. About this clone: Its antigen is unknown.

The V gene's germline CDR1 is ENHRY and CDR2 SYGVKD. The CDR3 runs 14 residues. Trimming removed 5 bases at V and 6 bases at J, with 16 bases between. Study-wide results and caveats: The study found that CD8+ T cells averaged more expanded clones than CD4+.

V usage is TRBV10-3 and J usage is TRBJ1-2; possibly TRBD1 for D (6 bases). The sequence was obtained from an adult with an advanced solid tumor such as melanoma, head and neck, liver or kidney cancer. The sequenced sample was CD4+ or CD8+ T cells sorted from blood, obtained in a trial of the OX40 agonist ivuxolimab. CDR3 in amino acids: CAISPRGVGNGYTF. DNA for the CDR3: TGTGCCATCAGTCCAAGGGGGGTCGGTAATGGCTACACCTTC.